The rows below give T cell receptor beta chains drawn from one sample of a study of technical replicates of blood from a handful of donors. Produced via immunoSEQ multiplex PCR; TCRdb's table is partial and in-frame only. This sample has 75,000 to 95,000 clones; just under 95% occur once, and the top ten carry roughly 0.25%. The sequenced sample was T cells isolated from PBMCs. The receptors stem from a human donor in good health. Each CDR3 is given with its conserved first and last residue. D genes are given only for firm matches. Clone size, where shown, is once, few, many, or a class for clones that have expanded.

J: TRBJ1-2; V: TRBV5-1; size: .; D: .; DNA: TGCGCCAGCAGCTCGATTTTTGTGGCGGGGGCGCTGGACTATGGCTACACCTTC; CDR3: CASSSIFVAGALDYGYTF
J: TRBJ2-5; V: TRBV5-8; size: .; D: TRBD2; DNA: TGTGCCAGCGTGCCCTCGGCTAGCGGACAGACCCAGTACTTC; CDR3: CASVPSASGQTQYF
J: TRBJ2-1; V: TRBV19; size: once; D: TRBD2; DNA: TGTGCCAGTAGTATGGGACTAGCGGGAGTCAATGAGCAGTTCTTC; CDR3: CASSMGLAGVNEQFF
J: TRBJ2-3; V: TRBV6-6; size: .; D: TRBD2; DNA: TGTGCCAGCAGTTACGCGGGGGGGCTTGATACGCAGTATTTT; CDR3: CASSYAGGLDTQYF
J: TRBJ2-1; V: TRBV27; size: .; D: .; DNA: TGTGCCAGCAGTCCCGTGAGCACAGGGACCTACAATGAGCAGTTCTTC; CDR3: CASSPVSTGTYNEQFF
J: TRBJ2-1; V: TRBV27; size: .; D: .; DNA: TGTGCCAGCAGTTCTTCATGGGGACTCGACAATGAGCAGTTCTTC; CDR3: CASSSSWGLDNEQFF
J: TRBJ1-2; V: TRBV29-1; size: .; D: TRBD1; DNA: TGCAGCGTGGGGACAGGGGACCCTAACTATGGCTACACCTTC; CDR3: CSVGTGDPNYGYTF
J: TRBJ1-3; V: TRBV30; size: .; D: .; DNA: TGTGCCTGGCGCAGGTTTGCTGGAAACACCATATATTTT; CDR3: CAWRRFAGNTIYF
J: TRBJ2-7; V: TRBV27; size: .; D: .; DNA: TGTGCCAGCAGAAAAAGCAGGGACGAGCAGTACTTC; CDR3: CASRKSRDEQYF
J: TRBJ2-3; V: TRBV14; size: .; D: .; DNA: TGTGCCAGCAGCCAAATCCCGGGACACCGGAGAGAGGATACGCAGTATTTT; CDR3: CASSQIPGHRREDTQYF
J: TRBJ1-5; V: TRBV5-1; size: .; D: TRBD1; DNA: TGCGCCAGCAGCTTTTTTCCGACAGGGAGCCAGCCCCAGCATTTT; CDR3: CASSFFPTGSQPQHF
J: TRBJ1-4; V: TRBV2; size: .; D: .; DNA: TGTGCCGGGAAGGGGTTTTCAGGGCCAGGTGGAAAACTGTTTTTT; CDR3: CAGKGFSGPGGKLFF
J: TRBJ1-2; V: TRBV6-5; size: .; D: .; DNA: TGTGCCAGCAGTTACTCCGCAGACCTAACTATGAGCTACACCTTC; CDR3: CASSYSADLTMSYTF
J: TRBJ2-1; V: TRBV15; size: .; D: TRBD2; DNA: TGTGCCACCAGCAGAGGGAGCGGGGGGGTATATGAGCAGTTCTTC; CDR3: CATSRGSGGVYEQFF
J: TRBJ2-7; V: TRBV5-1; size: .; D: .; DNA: TGCGCCAGCAGACCTACGGTTACCTACGAGCAGTACTTC; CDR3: CASRPTVTYEQYF
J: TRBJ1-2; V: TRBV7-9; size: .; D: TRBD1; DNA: TGTGCCAGCAAGACAGGGTCCTATGGCTACACCTTC; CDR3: CASKTGSYGYTF
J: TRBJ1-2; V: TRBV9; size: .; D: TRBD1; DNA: TGTGCCAGCAGCGCGGGACAGGGGGCGCCCTATGGCTACACCTTC; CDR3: CASSAGQGAPYGYTF
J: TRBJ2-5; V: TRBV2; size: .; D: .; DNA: TGTGCCAGCAGTCGGAGTCCCGGCCAAGAGACCCAGTACTTC; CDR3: CASSRSPGQETQYF
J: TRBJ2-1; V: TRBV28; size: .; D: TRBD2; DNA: TGTGCCAGCAGTTTCCCTACCGGGACTAGGATCTACAATGAGCAGTTCTTC; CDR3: CASSFPTGTRIYNEQFF
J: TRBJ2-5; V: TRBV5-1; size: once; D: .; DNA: TGCGCCAGCAGCTTTTCCATGATGACGGGACAAGAGACCCAGTACTTC; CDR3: CASSFSMMTGQETQYF
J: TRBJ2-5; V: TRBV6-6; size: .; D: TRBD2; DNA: TGTGCCAGCAGGGGGGTTGGGACTAGCGTAGAGACCCAGTACTTC; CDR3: CASRGVGTSVETQYF
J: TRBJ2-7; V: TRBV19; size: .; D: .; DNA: TGTGCCAGTAGTATAGATCACAGGGAGCAGTACTTC; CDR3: CASSIDHREQYF
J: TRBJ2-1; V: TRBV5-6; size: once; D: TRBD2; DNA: TGTGCCAGCAGCTTAGCGGGAGGGCCTCGCAATGAGCAGTTCTTC; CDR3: CASSLAGGPRNEQFF
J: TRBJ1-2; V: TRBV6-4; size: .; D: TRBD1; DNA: TGTGCCAGCAGTCTGACAGGGGTGAACTATGGCTACACCTTC; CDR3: CASSLTGVNYGYTF
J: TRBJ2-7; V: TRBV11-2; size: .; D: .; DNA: TGTGCCAGCAGGCTACAGGGAGTCTACGAGCAGTACTTC; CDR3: CASRLQGVYEQYF
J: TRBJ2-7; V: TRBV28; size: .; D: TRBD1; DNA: TGTGCCAGCAATCCGGGACAGGGGTACGAGCAGTACTTC; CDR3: CASNPGQGYEQYF
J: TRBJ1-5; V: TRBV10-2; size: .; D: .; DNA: TGCGCCAGCAGTAGCGACCTCAATCAGCCCCAGCATTTT; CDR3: CASSSDLNQPQHF
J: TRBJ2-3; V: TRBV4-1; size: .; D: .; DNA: TGCGCCAGCAGCCAAGAACTCAGGGTCGAAACAGATACGCAGTATTTT; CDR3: CASSQELRVETDTQYF
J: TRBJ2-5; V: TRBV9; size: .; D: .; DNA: TGTGCCAGCAGCGTAGGGAACAGGGCACAAGAGACCCAGTACTTC; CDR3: CASSVGNRAQETQYF
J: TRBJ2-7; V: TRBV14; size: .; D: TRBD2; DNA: TGTGCCAGCCGCACTAGCGGGGAAAGCTACGAGCAGTACTTC; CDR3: CASRTSGESYEQYF
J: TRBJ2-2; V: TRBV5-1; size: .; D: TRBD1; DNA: TGCGCCAGCAGCGGAACAGGGGACGGCGTCACCGGGGAGCTGTTTTTT; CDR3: CASSGTGDGVTGELFF
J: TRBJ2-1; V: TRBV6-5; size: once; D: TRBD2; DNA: TGTGCCAGCAGTTCGGGACTAGCGGGATACAATGAGCAGTTCTTC; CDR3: CASSSGLAGYNEQFF
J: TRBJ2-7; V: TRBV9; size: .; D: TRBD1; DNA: TGTGCCAGCAGCGTAGCCGAAACAGGGGACTACGAGCAGTACTTC; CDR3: CASSVAETGDYEQYF
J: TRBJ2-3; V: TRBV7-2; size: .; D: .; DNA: TGTGCCAGCAGCCCGAATAGGGGGATAGATACGCAGTATTTT; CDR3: CASSPNRGIDTQYF
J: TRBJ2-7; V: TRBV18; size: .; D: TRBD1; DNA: TGTGCCAGCTCACCCCCACCTCCGGGACAGGGATCCTACGAGCAGTACTTC; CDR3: CASSPPPPGQGSYEQYF